These T cell receptor beta chains were read from a single sample in a study of type 1 regulatory T cells. Their antigen targets remain unknown. TCRdb independently ran MiXCR on the reads; one entry per CDR3 protein. Altogether fewer than 25,000 distinct CDR3 sequences are present, over 40% being singletons, with the ten largest covering under 5%. Material: cultured T cells, either the whole culture or a sorted T cell fraction (not recorded which). The receptors stem from a human donor in good health. CDR3s include the opening cysteine and the closing phenylalanine or tryptophan. The D gene is left open where the match is weak. Clone size appears in some rows only: once, few, many, or a class for an expanded clone.

CDR3 length,V gene,clone size,D gene,J gene,CDR3 protein,CDR3 DNA
14,TRBV15,medium-sized,NA,TRBJ1-1,CATSRDYGYTEAFF,TGTGCCACCAGCAGAGATTACGGGTACACTGAAGCTTTCTTT
14,TRBV27,few,NA,TRBJ2-1,CASSSHRVGNEQFF,TGTGCCAGCAGTTCCCACAGGGTTGGAAATGAGCAGTTCTTC
14,TRBV18,NA,NA,TRBJ2-2,CASSPQGYTGELFF,TGTGCCAGCTCACCTCAGGGATACACCGGGGAGCTGTTTTTT
14,TRBV20-1,NA,TRBD1,TRBJ1-1,CSARNTGGSTEAFF,TGCAGTGCTAGAAATACAGGGGGGAGCACTGAAGCTTTCTTT
15,TRBV6-5,NA,NA,TRBJ2-7,CASSFPGAASYEQYF,TGTGCCAGCAGTTTCCCGGGAGCCGCCTCCTACGAGCAGTACTTC
15,TRBV20-1,medium-sized,NA,TRBJ2-1,CSARGLVLSWNEQFF,TGCAGTGCTAGGGGTTTGGTCCTTTCATGGAATGAGCAGTTCTTC
14,TRBV12-3/TRBV12-4,NA,NA,TRBJ2-1,CASTWGGGHNEQFF,TGTGCCAGCACTTGGGGCGGGGGCCACAATGAGCAGTTCTTC
16,TRBV6-6,NA,TRBD1,TRBJ1-3,CASRTQGAGFGNTIYF,TGTGCCAGCAGAACTCAGGGGGCAGGGTTTGGAAACACCATATATTTT
17,TRBV7-8,NA,TRBD2,TRBJ2-2,CASSLMGSGVHTGELFF,TGTGCCAGCAGCTTAATGGGTAGCGGGGTCCACACCGGGGAGCTGTTTTTT
16,TRBV2,few,NA,TRBJ2-3,CASRWEGHISTDTQYF,TGTGCCAGCAGGTGGGAAGGGCACATAAGCACAGATACGCAGTATTTT
13,TRBV5-4,NA,NA,TRBJ2-5,CASSGALLATQYF,TGTGCCAGCAGCGGGGCTCTGTTGGCGACCCAGTACTTC
17,TRBV4-2,NA,TRBD2,TRBJ2-1,CASSSQPGLASYNEQFF,TGTGCCAGCAGCTCGCAACCGGGACTAGCATCCTACAATGAGCAGTTCTTC
14,TRBV30,NA,NA,TRBJ1-1,CACPVGHNNTEAFF,TGCGCCTGCCCGGTGGGACATAATAACACTGAAGCTTTCTTT
15,TRBV6-2/TRBV6-3,NA,TRBD1,TRBJ1-5,CASSRTGEGNQPQHF,TGTGCCAGCAGCCGGACAGGGGAGGGCAATCAGCCCCAGCATTTT
14,TRBV10-3,few,NA,TRBJ2-3,CAISESKGRYFEYF,TGTGCCATCAGTGAGTCAAAGGGGAGGTATTTCGAGTATTTT
14,TRBV19,NA,NA,TRBJ1-5,CASSPRGGYQPQHF,TGTGCCAGTAGTCCCAGGGGAGGCTATCAGCCCCAGCATTTT
11,TRBV12-3/TRBV12-4,few,NA,TRBJ1-1,CASSFRSVAFF,TGTGCCAGCAGTTTTCGTTCGGTAGCTTTCTTT